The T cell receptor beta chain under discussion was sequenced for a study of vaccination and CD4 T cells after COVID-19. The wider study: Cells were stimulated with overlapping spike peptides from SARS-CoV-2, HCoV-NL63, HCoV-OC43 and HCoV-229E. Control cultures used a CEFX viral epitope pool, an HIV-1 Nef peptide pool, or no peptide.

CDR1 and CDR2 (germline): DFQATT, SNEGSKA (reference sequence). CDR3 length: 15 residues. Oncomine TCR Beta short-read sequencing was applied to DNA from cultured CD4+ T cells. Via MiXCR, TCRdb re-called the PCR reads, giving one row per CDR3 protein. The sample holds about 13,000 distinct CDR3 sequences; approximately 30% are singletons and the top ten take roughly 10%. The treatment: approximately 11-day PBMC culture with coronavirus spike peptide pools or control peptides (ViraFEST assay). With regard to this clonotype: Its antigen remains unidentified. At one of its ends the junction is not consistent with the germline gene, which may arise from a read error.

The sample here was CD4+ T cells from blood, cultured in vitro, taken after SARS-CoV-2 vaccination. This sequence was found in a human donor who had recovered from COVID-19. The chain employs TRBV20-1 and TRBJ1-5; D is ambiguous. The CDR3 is CSAQNELLGNRPQHF. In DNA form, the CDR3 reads TGCAGTGCCCAAAATGAACTGTTGGGGAATCGGCCCCAGCATTTT.